This T cell receptor beta chain was sequenced for a study of circulating and synovial CD4+ cells in juvenile arthritis. Whole-study findings and limits: The pathogenic-like versus bulk T cell difference escaped Vbeta family analysis. These blood cells shared more CDR3 sequences with synovium than bulk blood. CPL versus bulk CD4 samples: T cell genome counts differed by at least an order of magnitude.

The protocol was immunoSEQ multiplex PCR, while the TCRdb copy is restricted to in-frame clones and leaves out a portion. This sample yields tens of thousands of clones, of which 90% to 95% are seen a single time; about 3% belongs to the top ten. For this clone: The antigen is not known.

Sequenced samples came from active juvenile idiopathic arthritis patients. The trim removed 7 bases at V and 1 base at J, leaving 3 bases unmatched. This CDR3 spans 14 amino acids. CDR1 is LNHDA, CDR2 SQIVND, per germline (reference sequence). The chain uses TRBV19 and TRBJ1-2, with 10 positions matching TRBD1. This clonotype was sampled from a human donor with juvenile idiopathic arthritis. The specimen was CD4+ T cells from blood. CDR3 in amino acids: CASTRDRGNYGYTF. CDR3 sequence (DNA): TGTGCCAGTACTAGGGACAGGGGTAACTATGGCTACACCTTC.